The 10 T cell receptor beta chains in this list originate from one sample, sequenced in a study of multiple sclerosis patients with progressive multifocal leukoencephalopathy. TCRdb's table, derived via immunoSEQ multiplex PCR, lists solely in-frame clones and lacks some. The table has tens of thousands of clones, around nine tenths seen once. Stated time point: 6 to 7 months of natalizumab therapy. The source material was PBMCs, sampled from a patient treated with natalizumab. Every receptor here comes from a human donor with multiple sclerosis.

V is TRBV5-1 and J is TRBJ2-1; 8 nucleotides match TRBD2. V shed 1 base, J shed 8 bases, and the junction held 11 bases outside the gene matches. This CDR3 is 16 amino acids long. CDR1 is SGHRS and CDR2 is YFSETQ in the germline V gene. The CDR3 here is CASSLSIGRAGDEQFF. CDR3 sequence (DNA): TGCGCCAGCAGCTTGAGTATCGGGAGGGCTGGAGATGAGCAGTTCTTC.

This chain uses TRBV18 with TRBJ2-3, with no clear D. The CDR3 runs to 14 residues. CDR1 is KGHSH and CDR2 is LQKENI in the germline V gene. V was shortened by 3 bases and J by 4 bases, with 11 bases between the two germline ends. CDR3 DNA sequence: TGTGCCAGCTCACCGGTCTCTGGGGCAGATACGCAGTATTTT. This encodes CASSPVSGADTQYF.

Comment on this clone: At the DNA level, this CDR3 is encoded by other sequences in the same sample as well. CDR3 sequence reads: CASYQSGQGGQPQHF. As DNA, the CDR3 is TGTGCCAGCTATCAAAGTGGGCAGGGGGGTCAGCCCCAGCATTTT. This chain links TRBV19 with TRBJ1-5; 7 nucleotides line up with TRBD1. V gave up 9 bases and J gave up 6 bases; unmatched junction bases: 14. Germline assignment: CDR1 LNHDA and CDR2 SQIVND (reference sequence). CDR3 length: 15 amino acids.

The chain couples TRBV7-8 to TRBJ1-3; tentatively, D is TRBD1 (6 bases). Trimming pared 4 bases from V and 4 bases from J, leaving 11 bases between. This CDR3 is built from 14 residues. In germline, CDR1 is SGHVS, CDR2 FQNEAQ. The CDR3 protein is CASSSTGTGNTIYF. As DNA, the CDR3 is TGTGCCAGCAGCTCTACAGGGACCGGAAACACCATATATTTT.

This chain joins TRBV19 and TRBJ2-1, with unresolved D. This CDR3 comprises 15 residues. Germline V gene lookup returns CDR1 LNHDA and CDR2 SQIVND (reference sequence). The V end lost 4 bases, the J end lost 0 bases, and 10 bases lay between the germline ends. CDR3 in amino acids: CASSKAWGSYNEQFF. The CDR3 DNA follows: TGTGCCAGTAGTAAGGCCTGGGGCTCCTACAATGAGCAGTTCTTC.

CDR3 amino acids: CASSQGGLAGGMSYNEQFF. The CDR3 DNA sequence: TGCGCCAGCAGCCAAGGTGGGCTAGCGGGAGGGATGTCCTACAATGAGCAGTTCTTC. The V and J genes are TRBV4-3 and TRBJ2-1, with TRBD2 identical over 12 bases. The germline V gene has CDR1 LGHNA and CDR2 YSLEER. CDR3 length: 19 residues. Unmatched junction bases numbered 8, after V lost 1 base and J lost 1 base.

This rearrangement joins TRBV19 to TRBJ1-1, with D maybe TRBD1 (5 bases). V was clipped by 0 bases and J by 10 bases, with 9 bases between them. Germline loops: CDR1 LNHDA, CDR2 SQIVND (reference sequence). The CDR3 is made up of 12 amino acids. CDR3 coding DNA: TGTGCCAGTAGTATAGATCCAGGGAGAGCTTTCTTT. Its translation is CASSIDPGRAFF.

The DNA of the CDR3 is TGTGCCAGCTGTGGGCAGATTACAACGACCACTGAAGCTTTCTTT. This sequence encodes CASCGQITTTTEAFF. This rearrangement joins TRBV28 to TRBJ1-1; D is unclear. The CDR3 length is 15 residues. The V end was cut by 8 bases, the J end by 4 bases, with 20 bases between. Germline V gives CDR1 MDHEN, CDR2 SYDVKM.

This chain joins TRBV1 and TRBJ2-6; TRBD1 is the table's D call, not checked against the DNA. TRBV1 is reported as a pseudogene. The CDR3 is made up of 18 amino acids. The CDR3 sequence is CTSSSHRCAQSRANVLTF. The CDR3 region has the DNA TGCACCAGCAGTTCCCACCGTTGTGCACAAAGTCGGGCCAACGTCCTGACTTTC.

The chain links TRBV28 to TRBJ2-7; D unresolved. From germline, CDR1 is MDHEN and CDR2 SYDVKM. V was trimmed by 5 bases and J by 3 bases, leaving 11 bases between them. CDR3 length equals 13 residues. Written as DNA, the CDR3 is TGTGCCAGCAGTAGGAACAGAAACTACGAGCAGTACTTC. Translation: CASSRNRNYEQYF.